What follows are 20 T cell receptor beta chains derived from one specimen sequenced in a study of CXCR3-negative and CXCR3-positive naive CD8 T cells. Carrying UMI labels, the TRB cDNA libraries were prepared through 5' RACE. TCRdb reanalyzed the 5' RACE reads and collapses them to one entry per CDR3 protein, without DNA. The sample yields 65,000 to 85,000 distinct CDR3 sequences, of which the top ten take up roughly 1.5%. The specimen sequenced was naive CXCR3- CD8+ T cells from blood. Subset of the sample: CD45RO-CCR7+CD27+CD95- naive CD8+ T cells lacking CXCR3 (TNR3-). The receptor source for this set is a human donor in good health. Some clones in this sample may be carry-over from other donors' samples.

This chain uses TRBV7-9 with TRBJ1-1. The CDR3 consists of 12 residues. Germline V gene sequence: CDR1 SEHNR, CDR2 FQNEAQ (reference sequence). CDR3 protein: CASRKGGPEAFF. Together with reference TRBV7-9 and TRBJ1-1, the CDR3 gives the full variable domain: DTGVSQNPRHKITKRGQNVTFRCDPISEHNRLYWYRQTLGQGPEFLTYFQNEAQLEKSRLLSDRFSAERPKGSFSTLEIQRTEQGDSAMYLCASRKGGPEAFFGQGTRLTVV.

The CDR3 reads CASSQTGSSYNEQFF. The rearrangement joins TRBV4-3 to TRBJ2-1; TCRdb indicates TRBD1, and absent DNA this call remains unverified. CDR1 and CDR2 from the germline V gene are LGHNA and YSLEER. The CDR3 has 15 amino acids.

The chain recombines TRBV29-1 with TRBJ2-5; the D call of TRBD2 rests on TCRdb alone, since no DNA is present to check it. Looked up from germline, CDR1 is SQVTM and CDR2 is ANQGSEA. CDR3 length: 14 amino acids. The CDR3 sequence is CSVETSGPSETQYF. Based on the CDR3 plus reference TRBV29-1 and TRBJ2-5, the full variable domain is SAVISQKPSRDICQRGTSLTIQCQVDSQVTMMFWYRQQPGQSLTLIATANQGSEATYESGFVIDKFPISRPNLTFSTLTVSNMSPEDSSIYLCSVETSGPSETQYFGPGTRLLVL.

The chain's CDR3 is CASSLDSRGPAEAFF. V gene TRBV12-3 or TRBV12-4 combines with J gene TRBJ1-1; TCRdb lists TRBD1, though no DNA is available to test this call. The CDR3 contains 15 residues.

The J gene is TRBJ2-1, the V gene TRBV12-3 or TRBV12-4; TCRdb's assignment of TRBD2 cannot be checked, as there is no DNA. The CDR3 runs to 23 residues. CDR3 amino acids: CASSPMFHPSSASGRSGYNEQFF.

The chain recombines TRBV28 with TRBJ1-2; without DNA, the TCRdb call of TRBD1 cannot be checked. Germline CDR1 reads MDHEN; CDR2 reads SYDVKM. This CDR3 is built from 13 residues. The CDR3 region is CASSFRGGYGYTF.

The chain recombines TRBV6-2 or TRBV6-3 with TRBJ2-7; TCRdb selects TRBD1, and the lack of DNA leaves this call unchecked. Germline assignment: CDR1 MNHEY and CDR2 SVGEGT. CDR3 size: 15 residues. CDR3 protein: CASSHLPDRGNEQYF.

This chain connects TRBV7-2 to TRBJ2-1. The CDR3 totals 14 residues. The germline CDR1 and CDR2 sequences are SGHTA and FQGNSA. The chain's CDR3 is CASTTASSYNEQFF.

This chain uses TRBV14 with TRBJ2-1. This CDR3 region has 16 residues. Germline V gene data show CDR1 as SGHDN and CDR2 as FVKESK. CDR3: CASSPPLLLSYNEQFF.

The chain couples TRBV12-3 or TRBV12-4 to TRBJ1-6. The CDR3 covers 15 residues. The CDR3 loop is CATRDRASYNSPLHF.

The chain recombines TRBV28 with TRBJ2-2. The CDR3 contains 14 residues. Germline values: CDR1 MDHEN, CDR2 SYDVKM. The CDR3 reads CASRQFGNTGELFF.

This CDR3 reads CASSLGDRDFCGYTF. The gene calls are TRBV4-2 and TRBJ1-2; no DNA is available, so the TRBD1 call from TCRdb remains unchecked. The germline gives CDR1 LGHNA, CDR2 YNFKEQ. The CDR3 has 15 residues.

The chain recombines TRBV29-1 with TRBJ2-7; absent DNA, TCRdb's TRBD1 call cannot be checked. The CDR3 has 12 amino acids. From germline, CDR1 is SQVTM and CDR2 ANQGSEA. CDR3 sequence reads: CSVAGASYEQYF.

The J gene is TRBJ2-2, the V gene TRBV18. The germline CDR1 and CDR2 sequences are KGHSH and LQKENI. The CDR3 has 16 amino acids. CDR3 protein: CASSPRDEMNTGELFF.

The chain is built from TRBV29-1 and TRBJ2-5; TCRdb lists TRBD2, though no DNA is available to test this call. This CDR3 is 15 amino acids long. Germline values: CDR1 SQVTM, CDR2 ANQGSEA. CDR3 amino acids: CSVELQRGGVETQYF.

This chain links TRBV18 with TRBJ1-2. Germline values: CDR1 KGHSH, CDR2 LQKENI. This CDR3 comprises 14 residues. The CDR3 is CASSLIRDGYGYTF.

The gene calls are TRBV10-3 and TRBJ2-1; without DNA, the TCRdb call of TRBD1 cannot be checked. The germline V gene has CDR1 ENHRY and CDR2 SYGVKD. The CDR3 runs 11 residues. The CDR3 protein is CAISEGGEQFF.

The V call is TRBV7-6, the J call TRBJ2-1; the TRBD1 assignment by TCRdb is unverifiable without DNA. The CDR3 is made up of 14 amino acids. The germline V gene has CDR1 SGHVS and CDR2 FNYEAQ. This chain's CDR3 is CASSSIGDYNEQFF.

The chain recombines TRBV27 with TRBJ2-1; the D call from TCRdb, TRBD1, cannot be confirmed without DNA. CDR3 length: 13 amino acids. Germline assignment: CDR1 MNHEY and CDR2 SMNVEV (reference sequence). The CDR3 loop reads CASSPQGDNEQFF.

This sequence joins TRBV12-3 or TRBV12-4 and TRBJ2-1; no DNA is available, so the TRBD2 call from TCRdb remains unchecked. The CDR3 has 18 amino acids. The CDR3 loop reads CASRSGLAEGSSYNEQFF.